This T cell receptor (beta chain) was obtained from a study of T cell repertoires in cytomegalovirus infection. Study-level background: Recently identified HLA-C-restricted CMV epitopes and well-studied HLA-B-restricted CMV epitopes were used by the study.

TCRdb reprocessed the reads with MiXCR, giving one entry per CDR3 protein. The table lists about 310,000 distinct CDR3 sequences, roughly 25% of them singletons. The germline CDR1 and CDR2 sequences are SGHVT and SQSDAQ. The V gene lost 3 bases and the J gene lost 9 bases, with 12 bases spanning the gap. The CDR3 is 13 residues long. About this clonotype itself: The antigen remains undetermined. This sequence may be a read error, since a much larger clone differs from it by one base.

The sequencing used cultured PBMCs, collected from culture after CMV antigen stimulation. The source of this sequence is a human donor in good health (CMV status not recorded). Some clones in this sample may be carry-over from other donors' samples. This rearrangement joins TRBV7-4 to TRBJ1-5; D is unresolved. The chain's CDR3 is CASSFDRLWPQHF. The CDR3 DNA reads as TGTGCCAGCAGCTTCGATCGACTTTGGCCCCAGCATTTT. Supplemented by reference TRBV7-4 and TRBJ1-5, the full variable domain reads GAGVSQSPRYKVAKRGRDVALRCDSISGHVTLYWYRQTLGQGSEVLTYSQSDAQRDKSGRPSGRFSAERPERSVSTLKIQRTEQGDSAVYLCASSFDRLWPQHFGDGTRLSIL.